These T cell receptor beta chains were read from a single sample in a study of beta chain features in type 1 diabetes. Using immunoSEQ multiplex PCR, the repertoire was profiled, and TCRdb retains in-frame clones only, with some absent. This sample has 300,000 to 350,000 clones, with less than 10% found just once. The sample comprised central memory CD4+ T cells from blood. The source is a woman between 18 and 30 years old in good health. The CDR3 runs from the conserved cysteine through the conserved F or W. A D gene is named only where the DNA matches it firmly. Expanded clones get a size class; other rows say once, few or many, or leave the size out.

J | V | D | size | length | DNA | CDR3
TRBJ2-1 | TRBV7-6 | TRBD2 | . | 17 | TGTGCCAGCAGCTTACGGGCTGGCGGGAGCTCCTACAATGAGCAGTTCTTC | CASSLRAGGSSYNEQFF
TRBJ2-7 | TRBV4-3 | TRBD2 | many | 15 | TGCGCCAGCAGCCAATTTCAGGGCGGGAGCTACGAGCAGTACTTC | CASSQFQGGSYEQYF
TRBJ1-5 | TRBV5-1 | TRBD1 | few | 14 | TGCGCCAGCAGCACTGGACAGGGGGAACAGCCCCAGCATTTT | CASSTGQGEQPQHF
TRBJ1-4 | TRBV14 | . | many | 13 | TGTGCCAGCAGCCACAGACAGAATGAAAAACTGTTTTTT | CASSHRQNEKLFF
TRBJ2-5 | TRBV5-1 | . | . | 15 | TGCGCCAGCAGCCCGGGAGTCCAGAAAGGGGAGACCCAGTACTTC | CASSPGVQKGETQYF
TRBJ2-5 | TRBV10-3 | . | few | 14 | TGTGCCACAACGGCGGGGTCCAACCAAGAGACCCAGTACTTC | CATTAGSNQETQYF
TRBJ2-3 | TRBV14 | TRBD2 | . | 17 | TGTGCCAGCAGCCAAGGACAGCGGGAGGGTCTACCAGATACGCAGTACTTT | CASSQGQREGLPDTQYF
TRBJ2-4 | TRBV7-2 | . | . | 15 | TGTGCCAGCAGCTCTTCCGGGACACTCACAAACATTCAGTACTTC | CASSSSGTLTNIQYF
TRBJ2-2 | TRBV5-4 | TRBD1 | few | 15 | TGTGCCAGCAGCAACGACAGGGTAAACACCGGGGAGCTGTTTTTT | CASSNDRVNTGELFF
TRBJ1-2 | TRBV7-3 | . | . | 14 | TGTGCCAGCAGCTTAGATCGATCGACAGTTGGCTACACCTTC | CASSLDRSTVGYTF
TRBJ2-7 | TRBV6-5 | TRBD1 | . | 12 | TGTGCCATCAGGGACAGCTCGGCCGAGCAGTACTTC | CAIRDSSAEQYF
TRBJ2-3 | TRBV27 | TRBD2 | few | 16 | TGTGCGGTGAGAATGAGCGGGAGCTATGGCACAGATACGCAGTATTTT | CAVRMSGSYGTDTQYF
TRBJ2-2 | TRBV5-1 | . | . | 14 | TGCGCCAGCAGCCCGACAGGCGTCACCGGGGAGCTGTTTTTT | CASSPTGVTGELFF
TRBJ2-3 | TRBV19 | . | . | 15 | TGTGCCAGTAGTAGTAGCGGTCAGAGCACAGATACGCAGTATTTT | CASSSSGQSTDTQYF
TRBJ2-1 | TRBV5-4 | TRBD2 | few | 13 | TGTGCCAGCAGCCGGGGACTAGACAATGAGCAGTTCTTC | CASSRGLDNEQFF
TRBJ2-1 | TRBV7-3 | TRBD2 | few | 15 | TGTGCCAGCAGCTATGGACTAGCGGATTACAATGAGCAGTTCTTC | CASSYGLADYNEQFF
TRBJ2-7 | TRBV9 | . | many | 14 | TGTGCCAGCAGCGACCGACCTTGGGGCTACGAGCAGTACTTC | CASSDRPWGYEQYF
TRBJ2-7 | TRBV21-1 | . | . | 15 | TGTGCCAGCAGCAAAGGGTCAGGGCCCTCCTACGAGCAGTACTTC | CASSKGSGPSYEQYF
TRBJ2-3 | TRBV27 | TRBD2 | few | 23 | TGTGCCAGCAGTTTAAAGTCTCTAAGGCGGGAGGGCCCGGAATATCTTAGCACAGATACGCAGTATTTT | CASSLKSLRREGPEYLSTDTQYF
TRBJ2-3 | TRBV2 | . | . | 13 | TGTGCCAGCAGTGAAGCCGGGACAGATACGCAGTATTTT | CASSEAGTDTQYF
TRBJ2-7 | TRBV7-9 | . | few | 14 | TGTGCCAGCAGCTTGGGGGGAGCAGCAAACGAGCAGTACTTC | CASSLGGAANEQYF
TRBJ2-5 | TRBV2 | . | many | 14 | TGTGCCAGCAGTGGGACGGCTCGACGGGAGACCCAGTACTTC | CASSGTARRETQYF
TRBJ2-2 | TRBV7-8 | TRBD2 | many | 16 | TGTGCCAGCAGCGAGCGAGCGGGAGGGTTCACCGGGGAGCTGTTTTTT | CASSERAGGFTGELFF
TRBJ2-2 | TRBV18 | TRBD1 | . | 14 | TGTGCCAGCTCACCATTACAGGGGACCGGGGAGCTGTTTTTT | CASSPLQGTGELFF
TRBJ2-1 | TRBV5-1 | . | . | 15 | TGCGCCAGCAGCTCGCTCGGTCGAAGGTCCGATGAGCAGTTCTTC | CASSSLGRRSDEQFF